This T cell receptor (beta chain) was obtained from a study of blood T cell repertoires in COVID-19. In the study overall: Specimens from acute and convalescent COVID-19 originated in the United States, Italy and Spain.

TCRdb keeps only in-frame clones here, not all; method: immunoSEQ multiplex PCR. Counted here are 250,000 or so clones, 70% to 90% occurring once; the ten biggest clones make up 1.5% to 2%. The CDR3 totals 14 residues. CDR1 MDHEN and CDR2 SYDVKM come from the germline V gene. V lost 10 bases, J lost 5 bases, and 12 bases stayed unmatched. Categorization into cohorts depended on clinical history that participants reported. V gene TRBV28 combines with J gene TRBJ2-3; TRBD2 agrees at 7 bases. Sequencing input: PBMCs or T cells enriched from blood (not recorded which). This TCR was recovered from a woman aged 50 to 60 who had recovered from COVID-19. The chain's CDR3 is CAIRAGDRVDTQYF. For the CDR3, the DNA is TGTGCCATCAGGGCGGGAGACCGGGTAGATACGCAGTATTTT.